This T cell receptor (beta chain) stems from a study of blood T cells in healthy people across ages. Study-wide points: Both higher diversity and more naive CD4+ cells marked long-lived donors when set against aged donors.

V lost 1 base to trimming and J lost 6 bases, with 16 bases between them. This CDR3 contains 15 residues. Germline V gene sequence: CDR1 SEHNR, CDR2 FQNEAQ (reference sequence). In this sample, this clonotype turned up a few times. The target antigen is unknown. The use of a sample-barcoded 5' primer and a J-beta primer mix characterized a second PCR of roughly 6 to 12 cycles. Each CDR3 protein is one row after TCRdb ran MiXCR on the 5' RACE reads. Of under 700,000 distinct CDR3 sequences listed, less than 25% are singletons. Another study also made use of these data, one on T cells of mothers and their children. Turning to that study: Biologically related mothers and children overlapped slightly more than unrelated pairs, a non-significant difference.

The specimen was blood. The receptor was isolated from a boy between 10 and 17 years old in good health. This sequence joins TRBV7-9 and TRBJ2-7; tentative D call: TRBD1 (5 bases). CDR3 sequence reads: CASSLVEQGRFEQYF. In DNA form, the CDR3 reads TGTGCCAGCAGCTTAGTAGAGCAGGGTCGCTTCGAGCAGTACTTC.